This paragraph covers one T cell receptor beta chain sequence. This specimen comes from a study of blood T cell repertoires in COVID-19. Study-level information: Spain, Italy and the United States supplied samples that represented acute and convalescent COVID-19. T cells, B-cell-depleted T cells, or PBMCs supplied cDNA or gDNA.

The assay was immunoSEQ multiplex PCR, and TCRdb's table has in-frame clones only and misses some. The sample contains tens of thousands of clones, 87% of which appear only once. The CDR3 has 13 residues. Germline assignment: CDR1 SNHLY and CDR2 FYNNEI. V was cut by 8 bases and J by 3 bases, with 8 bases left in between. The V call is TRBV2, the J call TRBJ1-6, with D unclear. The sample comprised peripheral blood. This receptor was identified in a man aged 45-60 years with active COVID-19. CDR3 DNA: TGTGCCAGCGGGCTCAGCTATAATTCACCCCTCCACTTT. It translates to CASGLSYNSPLHF.